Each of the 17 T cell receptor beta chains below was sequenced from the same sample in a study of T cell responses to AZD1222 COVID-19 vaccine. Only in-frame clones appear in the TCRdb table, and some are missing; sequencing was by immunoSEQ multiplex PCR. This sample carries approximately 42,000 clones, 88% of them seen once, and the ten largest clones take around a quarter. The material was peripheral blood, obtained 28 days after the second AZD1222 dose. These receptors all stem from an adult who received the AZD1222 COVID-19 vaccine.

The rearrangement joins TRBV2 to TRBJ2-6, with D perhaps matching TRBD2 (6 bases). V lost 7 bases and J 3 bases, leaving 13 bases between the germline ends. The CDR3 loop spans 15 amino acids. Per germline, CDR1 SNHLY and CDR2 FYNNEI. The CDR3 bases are TGTGCCAGCATCGCGGGGCTCAGTGGGGCCAACGTCCTGACTTTC. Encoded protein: CASIAGLSGANVLTF.

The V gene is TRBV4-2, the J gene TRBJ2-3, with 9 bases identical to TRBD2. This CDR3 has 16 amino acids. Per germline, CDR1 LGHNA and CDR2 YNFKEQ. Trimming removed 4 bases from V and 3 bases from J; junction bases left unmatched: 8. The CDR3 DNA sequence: TGTGCCAGCAGCCCCCGTGCGGGAGGGCCTACAGATACGCAGTATTTT. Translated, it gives CASSPRAGGPTDTQYF.

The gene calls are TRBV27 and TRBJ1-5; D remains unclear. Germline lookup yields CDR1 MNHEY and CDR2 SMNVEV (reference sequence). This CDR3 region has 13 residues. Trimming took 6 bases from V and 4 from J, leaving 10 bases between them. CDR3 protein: CASSRNKNQPQHF. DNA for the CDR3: TGTGCCAGCAGCCGGAACAAAAATCAGCCCCAGCATTTT.

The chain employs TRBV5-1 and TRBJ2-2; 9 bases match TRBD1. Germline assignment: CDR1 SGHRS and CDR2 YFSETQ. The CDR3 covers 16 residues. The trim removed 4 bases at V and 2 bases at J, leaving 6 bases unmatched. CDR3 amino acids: CASSKGQGINTGELFF. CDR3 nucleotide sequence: TGCGCCAGCAGCAAGGGACAGGGCATTAACACCGGGGAGCTGTTTTTT.

CDR3 nucleotide sequence: TGCGCCAGCAGCTTGGTCGCGTCGTCCGGCTACACCTATCAAGAGACCCAGTACTTC. As protein: CASSLVASSGYTYQETQYF. The chain has TRBV5-1 and TRBJ2-5; the D is unclear. The V end was cut by 0 bases, the J end by 2 bases, with 23 bases between. Per germline, CDR1 SGHRS and CDR2 YFSETQ. The CDR3 covers 19 residues.

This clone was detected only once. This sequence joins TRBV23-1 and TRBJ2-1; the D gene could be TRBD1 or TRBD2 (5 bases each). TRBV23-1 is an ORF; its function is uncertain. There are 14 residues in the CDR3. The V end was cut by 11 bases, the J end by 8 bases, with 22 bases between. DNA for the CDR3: TGCGCCTGCCCGACCGGGACGATATACGATGAGCAGTTCTTC. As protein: CACPTGTIYDEQFF.

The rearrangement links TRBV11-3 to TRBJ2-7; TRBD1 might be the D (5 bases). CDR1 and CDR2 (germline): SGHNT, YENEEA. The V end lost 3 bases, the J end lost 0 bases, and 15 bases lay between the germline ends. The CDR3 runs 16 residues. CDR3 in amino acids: CASSFSWGHNSYEQYF. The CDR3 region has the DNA TGTGCCAGCAGCTTTTCATGGGGCCACAACTCCTACGAGCAGTACTTC.

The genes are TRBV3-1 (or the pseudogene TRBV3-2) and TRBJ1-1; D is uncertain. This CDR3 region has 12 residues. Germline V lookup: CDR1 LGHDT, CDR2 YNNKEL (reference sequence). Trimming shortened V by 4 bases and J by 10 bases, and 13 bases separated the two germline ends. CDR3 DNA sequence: TGTGCCAGCAGCCCCCCGGGTCTGGGAGCTTTCTTT. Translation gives CASSPPGLGAFF.

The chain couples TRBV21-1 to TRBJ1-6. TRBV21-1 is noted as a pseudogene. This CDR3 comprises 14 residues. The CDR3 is CASSLYKNYSPLHF. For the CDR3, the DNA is TGTGCCAGCAGCTTATACAAGAACTATTCACCCCTCCACTTT.

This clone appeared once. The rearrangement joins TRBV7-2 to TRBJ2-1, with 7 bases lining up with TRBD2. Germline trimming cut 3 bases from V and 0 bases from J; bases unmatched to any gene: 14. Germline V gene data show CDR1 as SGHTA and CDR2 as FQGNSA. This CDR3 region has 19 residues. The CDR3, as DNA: TGTGCCAGCAGCTTCCAGCGGGACTCCTATTCTAGCTCCTACAATGAGCAGTTCTTC. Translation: CASSFQRDSYSSSYNEQFF.

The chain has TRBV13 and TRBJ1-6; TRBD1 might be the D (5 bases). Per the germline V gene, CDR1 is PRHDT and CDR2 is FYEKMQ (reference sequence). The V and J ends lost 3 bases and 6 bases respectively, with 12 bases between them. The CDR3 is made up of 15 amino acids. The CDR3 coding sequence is TGTGCCAGCAGCTTTTTGCGGGACCCTAATTCACCCCTCCACTTT. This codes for CASSFLRDPNSPLHF.

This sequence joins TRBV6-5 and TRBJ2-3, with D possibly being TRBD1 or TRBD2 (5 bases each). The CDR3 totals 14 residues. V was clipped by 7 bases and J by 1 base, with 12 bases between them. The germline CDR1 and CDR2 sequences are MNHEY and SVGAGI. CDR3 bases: TGTGCCAGCAAAATCAGGGACCGCACAGATACGCAGTATTTT. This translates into CASKIRDRTDTQYF.

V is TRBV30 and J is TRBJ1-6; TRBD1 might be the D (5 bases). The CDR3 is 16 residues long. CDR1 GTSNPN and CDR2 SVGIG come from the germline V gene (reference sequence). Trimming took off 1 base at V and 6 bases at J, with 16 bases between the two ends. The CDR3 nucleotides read TGTGCCTGGAGTGAGGCTTTCAGGGCGGCTAATTCACCCCTCCACTTT. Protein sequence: CAWSEAFRAANSPLHF.

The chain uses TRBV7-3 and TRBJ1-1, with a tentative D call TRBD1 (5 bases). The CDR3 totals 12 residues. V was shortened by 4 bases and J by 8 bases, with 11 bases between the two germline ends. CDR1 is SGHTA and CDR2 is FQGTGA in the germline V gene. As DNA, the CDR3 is TGTGCCAGCAGCTCGTCCGAGGGGGAAGCTTTCTTT. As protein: CASSSSEGEAFF.

The DNA of the CDR3 is TGTGCATCTCGTCGGGGACAGGGAGAGAATTCACCCCTCCACTTT. Its translation: CASRRGQGENSPLHF. This chain joins TRBV6-6 and TRBJ1-6, with TRBD1 matching 9 bases. Looked up from germline, CDR1 is MNHNY and CDR2 is SVGAGI (reference sequence). The CDR3 has 15 residues.

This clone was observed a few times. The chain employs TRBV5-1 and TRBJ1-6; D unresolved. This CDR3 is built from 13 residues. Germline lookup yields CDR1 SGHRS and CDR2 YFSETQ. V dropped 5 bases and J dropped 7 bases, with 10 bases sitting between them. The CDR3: CASRDGENSPLHF. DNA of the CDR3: TGCGCCAGCAGAGATGGGGAGAATTCACCCCTCCACTTT.

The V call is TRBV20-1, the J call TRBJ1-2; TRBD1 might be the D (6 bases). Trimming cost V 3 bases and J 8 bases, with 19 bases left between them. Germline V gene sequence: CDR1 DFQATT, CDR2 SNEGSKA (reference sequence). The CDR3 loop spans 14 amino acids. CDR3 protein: CSASNSGGRKGYTF. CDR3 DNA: TGCAGTGCTAGTAATTCCGGGGGGCGCAAAGGCTACACCTTC.